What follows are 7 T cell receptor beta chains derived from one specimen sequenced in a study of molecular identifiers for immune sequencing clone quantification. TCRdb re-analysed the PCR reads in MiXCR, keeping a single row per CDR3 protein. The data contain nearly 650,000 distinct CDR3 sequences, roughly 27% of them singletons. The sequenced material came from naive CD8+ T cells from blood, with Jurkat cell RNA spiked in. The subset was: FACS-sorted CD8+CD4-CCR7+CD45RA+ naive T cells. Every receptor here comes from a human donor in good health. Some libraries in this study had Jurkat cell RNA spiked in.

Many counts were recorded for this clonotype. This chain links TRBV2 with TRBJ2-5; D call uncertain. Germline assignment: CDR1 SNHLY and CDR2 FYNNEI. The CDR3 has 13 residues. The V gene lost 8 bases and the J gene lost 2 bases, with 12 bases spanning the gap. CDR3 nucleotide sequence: TGTGCCAGCGTATCACAGCCACAAGAGACCCAGTACTTC. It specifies CASVSQPQETQYF.

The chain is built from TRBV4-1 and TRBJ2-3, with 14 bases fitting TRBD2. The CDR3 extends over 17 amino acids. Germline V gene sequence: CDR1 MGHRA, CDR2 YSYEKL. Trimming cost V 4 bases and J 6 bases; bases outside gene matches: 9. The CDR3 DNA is TGCGCCAGCAGCCTCCTGACTAGCGGGGGGGCCCTTGATACGCAGTATTTT. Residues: CASSLLTSGGALDTQYF.

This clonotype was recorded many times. Here the CDR3 reads CASSLLPGEGYEQYF. The CDR3 nucleotides read TGTGCCAGCTCTCTACTCCCTGGAGAAGGCTACGAGCAGTACTTC. This rearrangement joins TRBV28 to TRBJ2-7; D uncertain. Trimming shortened V by 8 bases and J by 3 bases, and 20 bases separated the two germline ends. The CDR3 is 15 amino acids. Germline V CDR1 and CDR2: MDHEN, SYDVKM.

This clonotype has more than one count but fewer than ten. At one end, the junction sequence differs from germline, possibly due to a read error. The CDR3 sequence is CAGSYSLAGGPDTQYF. CDR3 in DNA: TGTGCCGGCAGTTACTCCTTAGCGGGGGGGCCCGATACGCAGTATTTT. The J gene is TRBJ2-3, the V gene TRBV6-2 or TRBV6-3, with 11 bases lining up with TRBD2. This CDR3 spans 16 amino acids. Looked up from germline, CDR1 is MNHEY and CDR2 is SVGEGT.

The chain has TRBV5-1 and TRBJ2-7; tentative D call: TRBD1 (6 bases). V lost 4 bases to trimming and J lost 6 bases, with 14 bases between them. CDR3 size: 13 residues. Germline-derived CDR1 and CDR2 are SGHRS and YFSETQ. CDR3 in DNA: TGCGCCAGCAGCCAACAGGGATTTGGCGAGCAGTACTTC. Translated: CASSQQGFGEQYF.

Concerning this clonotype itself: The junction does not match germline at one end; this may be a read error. CDR3 coding DNA: TGTGCCAGCACCGGGGGGTACGAGCAGTCCTTC. This encodes CASTGGYEQSF. The chain joins TRBV6-2 or TRBV6-3 to TRBJ2-7, with TRBD2 identical over 7 bases. This CDR3 is built from 11 residues. Per the germline V gene, CDR1 is MNHEY and CDR2 is SVGEGT.

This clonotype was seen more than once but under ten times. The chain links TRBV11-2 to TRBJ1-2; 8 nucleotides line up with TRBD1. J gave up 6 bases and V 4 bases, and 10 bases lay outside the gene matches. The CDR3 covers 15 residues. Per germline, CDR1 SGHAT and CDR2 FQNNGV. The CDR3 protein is CASSSPGQGVDGYTF. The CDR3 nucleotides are TGTGCCAGCAGCTCCCCAGGACAGGGCGTCGATGGCTACACCTTC.